The present TCR beta chain was sequenced within a study of T cells in Graves' hyperthyroidism and ophthalmopathy. Across the study: Peripheral blood was secured at the point of initial diagnosis, before any treatment. General study points: Clonotypes that were expanded in thyroid above 0.001 mostly appeared in blood too. Before onset, by a median of around 6.4 months, the model predicted ophthalmopathy.

A lack of ophthalmopathy progression within 18 months defined stable Graves' hyperthyroidism. About this clonotype itself: What it binds is unknown.

Between the trimmed V and J ends, which lost 7 bases and 6 bases, there was a span of 17 bases. CDR1 and CDR2 from the germline V gene are SGHAT and FQDESV (reference sequence). The CDR3 is 14 amino acids. TCR beta CDR3 sequences were amplified from RNA transcripts. First-round RT-PCR targeting the TCR CDR3 was performed with the HTBI primer set. Via MiXCR, TCRdb re-called the multiplex PCR reads, giving one row per CDR3 protein. There are approximately 640,000 distinct CDR3 sequences in the sample; around 15% occur only once, and approximately 3.8% lies in the top ten. Source material: blood. The TCR originated in a woman aged 25 to 39 with Graves' hyperthyroidism. V is TRBV11-1 and J is TRBJ2-3, with D maybe TRBD1 (5 bases). The CDR3 coding sequence is TGTGCCAGCATTGAGACAGAGATCTTGGATACGCAGTATTTT. Its protein product is CASIETEILDTQYF.